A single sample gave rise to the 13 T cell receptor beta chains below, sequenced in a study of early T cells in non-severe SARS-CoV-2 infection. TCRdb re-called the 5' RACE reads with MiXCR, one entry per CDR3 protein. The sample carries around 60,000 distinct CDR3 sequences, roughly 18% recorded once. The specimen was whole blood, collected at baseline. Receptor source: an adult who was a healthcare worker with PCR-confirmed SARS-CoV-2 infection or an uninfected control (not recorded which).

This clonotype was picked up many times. The CDR3 DNA sequence: TGTGCCAGTAGTATAGGGGACGGACGGAGGACCTACGAGCAGTACTTC. Translation: CASSIGDGRRTYEQYF. The chain couples TRBV19 to TRBJ2-7, with D perhaps assigned TRBD1 or TRBD2 (5 bases each). The CDR3 spans 16 residues. The V gene's germline CDR1 is LNHDA and CDR2 SQIVND (reference sequence). V lost 1 base and J 2 bases, leaving 15 bases between the germline ends.

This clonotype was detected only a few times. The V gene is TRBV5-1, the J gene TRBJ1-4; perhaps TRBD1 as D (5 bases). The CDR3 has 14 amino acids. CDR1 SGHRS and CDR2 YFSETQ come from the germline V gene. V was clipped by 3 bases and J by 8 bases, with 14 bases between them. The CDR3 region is CASSSGLIKEKLFF. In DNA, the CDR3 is TGCGCCAGCAGCTCGGGACTTATCAAGGAAAAACTGTTTTTT.

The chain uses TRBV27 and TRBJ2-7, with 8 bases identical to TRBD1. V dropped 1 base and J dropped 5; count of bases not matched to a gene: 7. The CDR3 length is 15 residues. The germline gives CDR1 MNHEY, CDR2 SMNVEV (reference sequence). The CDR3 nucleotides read TGTGCCAGCAGTTTATTGGACAGGGAGGTCAACGAGCAGTACTTC. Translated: CASSLLDREVNEQYF.

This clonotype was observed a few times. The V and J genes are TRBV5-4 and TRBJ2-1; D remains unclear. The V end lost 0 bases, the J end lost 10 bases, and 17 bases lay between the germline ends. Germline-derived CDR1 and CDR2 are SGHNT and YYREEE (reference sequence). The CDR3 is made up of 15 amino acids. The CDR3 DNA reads TGTGCCAGCAGCTTGGGTCGGACCGCCTCTGCGGAGCAGTTCTTC. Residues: CASSLGRTASAEQFF.

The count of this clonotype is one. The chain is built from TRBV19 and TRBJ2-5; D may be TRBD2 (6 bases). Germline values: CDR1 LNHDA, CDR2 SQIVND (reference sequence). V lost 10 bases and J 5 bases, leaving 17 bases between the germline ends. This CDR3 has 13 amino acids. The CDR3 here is CATTGDQGETQYF. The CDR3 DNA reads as TGTGCCACTACGGGGGACCAAGGGGAGACCCAGTACTTC. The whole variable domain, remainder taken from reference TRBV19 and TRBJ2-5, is DGGITQSPKYLFRKEGQNVTLSCEQNLNHDAMYWYRQDPGQGLRLIYYSQIVNDFQKGDIAEGYSVSREKKESFPLTVTSAQKNPTAFYLCATTGDQGETQYFGPGTRLLVL.

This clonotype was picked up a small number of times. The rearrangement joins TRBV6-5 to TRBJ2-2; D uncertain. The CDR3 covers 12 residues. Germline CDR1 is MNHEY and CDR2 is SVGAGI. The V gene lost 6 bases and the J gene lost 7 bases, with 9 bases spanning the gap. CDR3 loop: CASRRPGGELFF. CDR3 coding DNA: TGTGCCAGCAGGCGTCCCGGCGGGGAGCTGTTTTTT.

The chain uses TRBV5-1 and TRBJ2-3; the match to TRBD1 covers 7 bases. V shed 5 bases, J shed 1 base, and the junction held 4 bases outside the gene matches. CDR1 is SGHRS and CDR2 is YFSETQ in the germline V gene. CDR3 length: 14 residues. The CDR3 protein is CASSRDSGTDTQYF. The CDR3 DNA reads TGCGCCAGCAGTCGGGACAGTGGCACAGATACGCAGTATTTT.

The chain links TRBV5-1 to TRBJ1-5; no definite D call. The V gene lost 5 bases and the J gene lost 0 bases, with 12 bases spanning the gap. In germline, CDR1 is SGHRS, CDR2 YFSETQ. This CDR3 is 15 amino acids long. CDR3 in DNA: TGCGCCAGCAGGGAGGACGGTCATAGCAATCAGCCCCAGCATTTT. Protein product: CASREDGHSNQPQHF. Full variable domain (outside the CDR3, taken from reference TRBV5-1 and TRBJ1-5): KAGVTQTPRYLIKTRGQQVTLSCSPISGHRSVSWYQQTPGQGLQFLFEYFSETQRNKGNFPGRFSGRQFSNSRSEMNVSTLELGDSALYLCASREDGHSNQPQHFGDGTRLSIL.

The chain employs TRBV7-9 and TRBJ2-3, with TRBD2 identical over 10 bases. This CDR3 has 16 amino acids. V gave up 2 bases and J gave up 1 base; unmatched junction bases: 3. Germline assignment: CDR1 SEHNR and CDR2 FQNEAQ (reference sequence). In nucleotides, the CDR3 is TGTGCCAGCAGCTTAATCCTAGCGGGGGGCACAGATACGCAGTATTTT. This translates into CASSLILAGGTDTQYF.

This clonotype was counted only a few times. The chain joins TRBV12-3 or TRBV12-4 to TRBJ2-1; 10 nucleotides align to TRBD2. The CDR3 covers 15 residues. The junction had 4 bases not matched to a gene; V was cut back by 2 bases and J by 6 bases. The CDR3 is CASSLRTSGSNEQFF. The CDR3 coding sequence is TGTGCCAGCAGTTTACGGACTAGCGGTAGCAATGAGCAGTTCTTC.

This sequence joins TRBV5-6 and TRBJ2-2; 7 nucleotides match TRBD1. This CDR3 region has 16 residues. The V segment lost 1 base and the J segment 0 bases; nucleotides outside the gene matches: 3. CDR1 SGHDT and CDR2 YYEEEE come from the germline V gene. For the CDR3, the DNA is TGTGCCAGCAGCTTGTACGGGACAGCGAACACCGGGGAGCTGTTTTTT. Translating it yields CASSLYGTANTGELFF.

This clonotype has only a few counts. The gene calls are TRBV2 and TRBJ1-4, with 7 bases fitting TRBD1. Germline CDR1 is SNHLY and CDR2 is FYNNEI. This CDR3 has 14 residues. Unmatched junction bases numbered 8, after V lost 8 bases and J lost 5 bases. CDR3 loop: CASCGGQMNEKLFF. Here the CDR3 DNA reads TGTGCCAGCTGTGGGGGACAGATGAATGAAAAACTGTTTTTT.

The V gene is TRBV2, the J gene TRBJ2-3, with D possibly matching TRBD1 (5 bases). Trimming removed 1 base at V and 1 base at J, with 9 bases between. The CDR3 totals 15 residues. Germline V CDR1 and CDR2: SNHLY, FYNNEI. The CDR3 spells CASSEGKQGTDTQYF. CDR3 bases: TGTGCCAGCAGTGAAGGGAAACAGGGCACAGATACGCAGTATTTT. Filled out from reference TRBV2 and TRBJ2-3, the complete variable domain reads EPEVTQTPSHQVTQMGQEVILRCVPISNHLYFYWYRQILGQKVEFLVSFYNNEISEKSEIFDDQFSVERPDGSNFTLKIRSTKLEDSAMYFCASSEGKQGTDTQYFGPGTRLTVL.